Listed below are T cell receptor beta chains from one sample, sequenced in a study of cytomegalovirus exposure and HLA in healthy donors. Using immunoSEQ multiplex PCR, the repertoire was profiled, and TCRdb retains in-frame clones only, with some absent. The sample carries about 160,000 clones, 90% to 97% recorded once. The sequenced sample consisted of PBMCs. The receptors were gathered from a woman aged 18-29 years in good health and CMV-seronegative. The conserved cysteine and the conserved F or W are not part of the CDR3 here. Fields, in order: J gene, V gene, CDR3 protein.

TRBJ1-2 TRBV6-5 ASSRQVAYGYT
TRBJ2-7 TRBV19 ASSGTGTYYEQY
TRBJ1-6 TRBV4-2 ASSQGGPSPLH
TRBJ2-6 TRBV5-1 ASSRDRVFGANVLT
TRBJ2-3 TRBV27 ASSLSHAKDTQY
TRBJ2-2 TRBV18 ASARESTGELF
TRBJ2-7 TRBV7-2 ASSRQGYEQY
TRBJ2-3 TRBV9 ASSVRSLAGGLDTQY
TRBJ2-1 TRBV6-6 ASSPGQEINNEQF
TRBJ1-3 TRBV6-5 ASSYDRGSGNTIY
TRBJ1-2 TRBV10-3 AINSNNYGYT
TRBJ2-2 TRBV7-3 ASSQDRFGELF
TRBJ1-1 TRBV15 ATSRGANTEAF
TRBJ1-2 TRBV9 ASSPPLTNHYGYT
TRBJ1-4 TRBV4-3 ASSRGTVNEKLF
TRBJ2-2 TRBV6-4 ASKPSAGNTGELF
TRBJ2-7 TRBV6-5 ASSTSRGRAYEQY
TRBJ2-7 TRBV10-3 AISGTGGIRLREQY
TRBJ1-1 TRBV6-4 ASRAEGGVGTEAF
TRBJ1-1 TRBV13 ASSFGVGNTEAF
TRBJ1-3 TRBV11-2 ASNFGGYSGNTIY
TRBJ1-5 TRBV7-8 ASRPGQGDQPQH
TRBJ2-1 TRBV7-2 ASSISGGRYNEQF
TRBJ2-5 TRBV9 ASSVAASGIETQY
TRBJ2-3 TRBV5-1 ASSLEGTPTKPTDTQY
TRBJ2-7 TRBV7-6 ASSPDSGGYYEQY
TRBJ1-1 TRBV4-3 ASSQDRGSGTEAF
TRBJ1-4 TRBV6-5 ASSRQGSGEKLF
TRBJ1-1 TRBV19 ASTVDRENTEAF
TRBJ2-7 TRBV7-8 ASNVRLGTGVYEQY
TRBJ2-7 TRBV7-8 ASTGTGAYEQY
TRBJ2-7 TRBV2 ASNYRGFDEQY